This section outlines one T cell receptor (beta chain) sequence together with its context. The sample is drawn from a study of blood T cell repertoires in COVID-19. Looking at the study overall: Collection of acute and convalescent COVID-19 samples took place in the United States, Italy and Spain. The cDNA or gDNA used as material had been derived from T cells, B-cell-depleted T cells, or PBMCs.

The CDR3 consists of 14 residues. Looked up from germline, CDR1 is SGHKS and CDR2 is YYEKEE (reference sequence). Trimming took 0 bases from V and 13 from J, leaving 14 bases between them. Source study methods: Nucleated cell counts were estimated from reference gene primer amplification. The method was immunoSEQ multiplex PCR; TCRdb's version includes in-frame clones alone and lacks a portion of them. V and J calls and clone size are those listed in that table; D and trimming were worked out from the DNA. The repertoire holds nearly 100,000 clones, with 70% to 85% as singletons. The sample consisted of peripheral blood. This TCR was recovered from a man in his sixties or seventies with acute or convalescent COVID-19. V and J are TRBV5-5 and TRBJ2-6; the D is unclear. The CDR3 bases are TGTGCCAGCAGCTTGGATACCTTCGCAGGAGTCCTGACTTTC. Encoded protein: CASSLDTFAGVLTF.